The rows below give T cell receptor beta chains drawn from one sample of a study of blood T cell repertoires in COVID-19. Only in-frame clones appear in the TCRdb table, and some are missing; sequencing was by immunoSEQ multiplex PCR. This sample has more than 85,000 clones, with 85% to 95% found just once. The source material was peripheral blood. All receptors derive from a man aged 55 to 69 with acute or convalescent COVID-19. The conserved cysteine and the conserved F or W are not part of the CDR3 here. The D gene is left open where the match is weak.

>TRBJ1-6|TRBV28|13|TRBD1
ASSPIRDSSSPLH
>TRBJ2-1|TRBV27|13|TRBD2
ASSLSSRTSGKQF
>TRBJ2-7|TRBV6-5|12|TRBD2
ASRVTSGSYEQY
>TRBJ1-6|TRBV6-6|10|-
ASSPESSPLH
>TRBJ2-3|TRBV13|13|-
ASSFPGGTGDTQY
>TRBJ2-3|TRBV5-1|14|TRBD2
ASSTSGLLTGDTQY
>TRBJ1-5|TRBV19|11|TRBD1
ASRDRGSQPQH
>TRBJ2-3|TRBV4-1|13|-
ASSLSLTSTDTQY
>TRBJ2-3|TRBV4-3|14|TRBD2
ASSRRLAGEVDTQY
>TRBJ2-7|TRBV7-9|10|TRBD1
ASSLSGGEQY